This T cell receptor beta chain was documented in a study of OX40 agonist ivuxolimab in advanced cancers. The wider study: Every 2 weeks, ivuxolimab was infused into the patients intravenously at between 0.01 and 10 mg/kg.

V was cut by 5 bases and J by 8 bases, with 18 bases left in between. The CDR3 length is 13 residues. From germline, CDR1 is GTSNPN and CDR2 SVGIG (reference sequence). Sequencing was performed with immunoSEQ multiplex PCR; in TCRdb, only in-frame clones are kept and a portion is missing. This table has around 63,000 clones, almost 85% appearing once. This chain joins TRBV30 and TRBJ1-2; possible D gene TRBD1, 6 bases. Specimen: CD4+ or CD8+ T cells sorted from blood, collected in a trial of the OX40 agonist ivuxolimab. The source is an adult with an advanced solid tumor such as melanoma, head and neck, liver or kidney cancer. CDR3 protein: CAWSAGGFRGYTF. CDR3 nucleotides: TGTGCCTGGTCCGCGGGGGGCTTTAGAGGCTACACCTTC.